The rows below give T cell receptor beta chains drawn from one sample of a study of cytomegalovirus exposure and HLA in healthy donors. Libraries were prepared by immunoSEQ multiplex PCR; TCRdb keeps only in-frame clonotypes and omits some of them. The table includes 110,000 or so clones, about 69% detected once. Sequencing was performed on PBMCs. Receptor source: a man aged 40-55 years in good health and CMV-seronegative. Each CDR3 is given with its conserved first and last residue. D genes are given only for firm matches. The size of a clone is reported for some rows only, either as once, few or many, or as a class for expanded clones.

V: TRBV18
size: .
D: .
J: TRBJ1-1
CDR3: CASSRELGGVAFF
DNA: TGTGCCAGCTCACGGGAGCTAGGAGGGGTCGCTTTCTTT

V: TRBV4-1
size: few
D: TRBD2
J: TRBJ2-1
CDR3: CASSQGSGVEQFF
DNA: TGCGCCAGCAGCCAAGGTAGCGGGGTCGAGCAGTTCTTC

V: TRBV7-8
size: .
D: .
J: TRBJ2-3
CDR3: CANSPVGFGTDTQYF
DNA: TGTGCCAATTCTCCAGTCGGGTTTGGCACAGATACGCAGTATTTT

V: TRBV11-2
size: once
D: .
J: TRBJ2-1
CDR3: CASREGGLASDEQFF
DNA: TGTGCCAGCAGGGAGGGCGGGCTAGCCTCGGATGAGCAGTTCTTC

V: TRBV4-2
size: .
D: .
J: TRBJ2-5
CDR3: CASSQDRTVGETQYF
DNA: TGTGCCAGCAGCCAAGATAGGACAGTGGGAGAGACCCAGTACTTC

V: TRBV7-6
size: .
D: .
J: TRBJ2-2
CDR3: CASSESYGKRTGELFF
DNA: TGTGCCAGCAGCGAATCCTACGGGAAGAGAACCGGGGAGCTGTTTTTT

V: TRBV28
size: .
D: .
J: TRBJ1-5
CDR3: CASSLGHLNQPQHF
DNA: TGTGCCAGCAGTTTAGGGCACCTAAATCAGCCCCAGCATTTT

V: TRBV19
size: .
D: TRBD1
J: TRBJ2-3
CDR3: CASRQGQFSTDTQYF
DNA: TGTGCCAGTAGGCAGGGACAGTTCAGCACAGATACGCAGTATTTT

V: TRBV19
size: .
D: .
J: TRBJ2-1
CDR3: CASSLVRYNEQFF
DNA: TGTGCCAGTAGTCTCGTTCGGTACAATGAGCAGTTCTTC

V: TRBV10-1
size: .
D: .
J: TRBJ2-1
CDR3: CASSAPGRGSNEQFF
DNA: TGCGCCAGCAGCGCTCCGGGACGGGGGAGCAATGAGCAGTTCTTC

V: TRBV7-7
size: .
D: TRBD2
J: TRBJ2-1
CDR3: CASSSRTSGGDNEQFF
DNA: TGTGCTAGCAGCTCGAGGACTAGCGGGGGGGACAATGAGCAGTTCTTC

V: TRBV6-1
size: .
D: TRBD2
J: TRBJ2-5
CDR3: CASTLGASGQETQYF
DNA: TGTGCCAGCACCCTAGGGGCTAGCGGCCAAGAGACCCAGTACTTC

V: TRBV4-1
size: once
D: .
J: TRBJ2-5
CDR3: CASSQPAGVVKETQYF
DNA: TGCGCCAGCAGCCAACCCGCAGGGGTGGTGAAAGAGACCCAGTACTTC

V: TRBV7-9
size: .
D: TRBD1
J: TRBJ2-1
CDR3: CASSRNRGTYNEQFF
DNA: TGTGCCAGCAGCCGAAACAGGGGTACCTACAATGAGCAGTTCTTC

V: TRBV11-3
size: few
D: TRBD2
J: TRBJ2-7
CDR3: CASSPWTSGATPYEQYF
DNA: TGTGCCAGCAGCCCATGGACTAGCGGGGCAACCCCCTACGAGCAGTACTTC

V: TRBV27
size: .
D: TRBD1
J: TRBJ1-2
CDR3: CASRLDRGANYGYTF
DNA: TGTGCCAGCAGGCTAGACAGGGGAGCTAACTATGGCTACACCTTC

V: TRBV2
size: .
D: .
J: TRBJ2-3
CDR3: CASRPHGRGTDTQYF
DNA: TGTGCCAGCAGGCCCCACGGGCGGGGCACAGATACGCAGTATTTT

V: TRBV7-8
size: .
D: TRBD2
J: TRBJ2-1
CDR3: CASSLASGGGNEQFF
DNA: TGTGCCAGCAGCTTAGCGAGCGGGGGAGGGAATGAGCAGTTCTTC

V: TRBV6-5
size: once
D: .
J: TRBJ1-2
CDR3: CASSYRRDNYGYTF
DNA: TGTGCCAGCAGTTACAGGAGGGATAACTATGGCTACACCTTC

V: TRBV5-1
size: .
D: .
J: TRBJ2-2
CDR3: CASSREYTGELFF
DNA: TGCGCCAGCAGCCGGGAGTACACCGGGGAGCTGTTTTTT

V: TRBV7-9
size: .
D: TRBD1
J: TRBJ2-5
CDR3: CASSFGDRGRETQYF
DNA: TGTGCCAGCAGCTTCGGGGACAGGGGTAGAGAGACCCAGTACTTC

V: TRBV4-2
size: .
D: .
J: TRBJ1-1
CDR3: CASSQGAGSTEAFF
DNA: TGTGCCAGCAGCCAAGGGGCAGGGTCCACTGAAGCTTTCTTT

V: TRBV7-9
size: .
D: .
J: TRBJ2-1
CDR3: CASSSLSGVSYNEQFF
DNA: TGTGCCAGCAGCTCCTTGAGCGGAGTCTCCTACAATGAGCAGTTCTTC

V: TRBV27
size: .
D: TRBD2
J: TRBJ2-7
CDR3: CASSSGLAGYEQYF
DNA: TGTGCCAGCAGCAGCGGACTAGCGGGGTACGAGCAGTACTTC

V: TRBV10-3
size: .
D: .
J: TRBJ1-1
CDR3: CAISESMGGTEAFF
DNA: TGTGCCATCAGTGAGTCCATGGGGGGAACTGAAGCTTTCTTT

V: TRBV5-6
size: once
D: .
J: TRBJ2-3
CDR3: CASSLYRGLTTDTQYF
DNA: TGTGCCAGCAGCTTGTATCGGGGGTTAACCACAGATACGCAGTATTTT

V: TRBV7-9
size: .
D: TRBD1
J: TRBJ2-2
CDR3: CASSATGTGPYRELFF
DNA: TGTGCCAGCAGCGCTACCGGGACAGGGCCCTATCGGGAGCTGTTTTTT

V: TRBV19
size: .
D: .
J: TRBJ2-5
CDR3: CASSAGIHWETQYF
DNA: TGTGCCAGTAGTGCGGGGATCCACTGGGAGACCCAGTACTTC

V: TRBV4-1
size: few
D: TRBD1
J: TRBJ1-4
CDR3: CASSQEGQAIEKLFF
DNA: TGCGCCAGCAGCCAAGAAGGACAGGCGATTGAAAAACTGTTTTTT

V: TRBV15
size: once
D: TRBD2
J: TRBJ2-1
CDR3: CATSKTRLADEQFF
DNA: TGTGCCACCAGCAAAACCCGACTAGCAGATGAGCAGTTCTTC

V: TRBV20-1
size: .
D: .
J: TRBJ1-1
CDR3: CSAGRGTEAFF
DNA: TGCAGTGCCGGGCGGGGGACTGAAGCTTTCTTT

V: TRBV7-9
size: .
D: TRBD1
J: TRBJ2-6
CDR3: CASTLLLGQALSGANVLTF
DNA: TGTGCCAGCACCTTGCTATTAGGACAGGCCCTCTCTGGGGCCAACGTCCTGACTTTC

V: TRBV9
size: .
D: .
J: TRBJ2-3
CDR3: CASSVGQGMGGTDTQYF
DNA: TGTGCCAGCAGCGTAGGCCAAGGGATGGGGGGTACAGATACGCAGTATTTT

V: TRBV7-2
size: .
D: TRBD2
J: TRBJ2-1
CDR3: CASSWGGDPPEQFF
DNA: TGTGCCAGCAGCTGGGGGGGAGACCCCCCTGAGCAGTTCTTC

V: TRBV7-8
size: .
D: .
J: TRBJ1-2
CDR3: CASTPGDFLESTREGGYTF
DNA: TGTGCCAGCACCCCTGGGGACTTTCTTGAGTCCACTAGGGAAGGTGGCTACACCTTC

V: TRBV5-1
size: few
D: .
J: TRBJ2-7
CDR3: CASSMRTGVFGEQYF
DNA: TGCGCCAGCAGCATGCGGACGGGGGTTTTTGGCGAGCAGTACTTC

V: TRBV7-2
size: .
D: .
J: TRBJ2-5
CDR3: CASSLVGAYQETQYF
DNA: TGTGCCAGCAGCTTAGTAGGAGCGTACCAAGAGACCCAGTACTTC

V: TRBV5-1
size: .
D: .
J: TRBJ2-6
CDR3: CASSTRQPSGANVLTF
DNA: TGCGCCAGCAGCACCCGACAGCCCTCTGGGGCCAACGTCCTGACTTTC

V: TRBV7-8
size: few
D: .
J: TRBJ2-4
CDR3: CASSLVPGRNIQYF
DNA: TGTGCCAGCAGCTTAGTCCCAGGGAGGAACATTCAGTACTTC

V: TRBV29-1
size: .
D: TRBD1
J: TRBJ1-1
CDR3: CSVDRATEAFF
DNA: TGCAGCGTGGACAGGGCCACTGAAGCTTTCTTT

V: TRBV28
size: .
D: TRBD1
J: TRBJ1-2
CDR3: CASSSGQDYGYTF
DNA: TGTGCCAGCAGTTCGGGACAGGATTATGGCTACACCTTC

V: TRBV18
size: .
D: .
J: TRBJ2-5
CDR3: CASSLGQGGDQETQYF
DNA: TGTGCCAGCTCACTCGGACAGGGAGGGGACCAAGAGACCCAGTACTTC